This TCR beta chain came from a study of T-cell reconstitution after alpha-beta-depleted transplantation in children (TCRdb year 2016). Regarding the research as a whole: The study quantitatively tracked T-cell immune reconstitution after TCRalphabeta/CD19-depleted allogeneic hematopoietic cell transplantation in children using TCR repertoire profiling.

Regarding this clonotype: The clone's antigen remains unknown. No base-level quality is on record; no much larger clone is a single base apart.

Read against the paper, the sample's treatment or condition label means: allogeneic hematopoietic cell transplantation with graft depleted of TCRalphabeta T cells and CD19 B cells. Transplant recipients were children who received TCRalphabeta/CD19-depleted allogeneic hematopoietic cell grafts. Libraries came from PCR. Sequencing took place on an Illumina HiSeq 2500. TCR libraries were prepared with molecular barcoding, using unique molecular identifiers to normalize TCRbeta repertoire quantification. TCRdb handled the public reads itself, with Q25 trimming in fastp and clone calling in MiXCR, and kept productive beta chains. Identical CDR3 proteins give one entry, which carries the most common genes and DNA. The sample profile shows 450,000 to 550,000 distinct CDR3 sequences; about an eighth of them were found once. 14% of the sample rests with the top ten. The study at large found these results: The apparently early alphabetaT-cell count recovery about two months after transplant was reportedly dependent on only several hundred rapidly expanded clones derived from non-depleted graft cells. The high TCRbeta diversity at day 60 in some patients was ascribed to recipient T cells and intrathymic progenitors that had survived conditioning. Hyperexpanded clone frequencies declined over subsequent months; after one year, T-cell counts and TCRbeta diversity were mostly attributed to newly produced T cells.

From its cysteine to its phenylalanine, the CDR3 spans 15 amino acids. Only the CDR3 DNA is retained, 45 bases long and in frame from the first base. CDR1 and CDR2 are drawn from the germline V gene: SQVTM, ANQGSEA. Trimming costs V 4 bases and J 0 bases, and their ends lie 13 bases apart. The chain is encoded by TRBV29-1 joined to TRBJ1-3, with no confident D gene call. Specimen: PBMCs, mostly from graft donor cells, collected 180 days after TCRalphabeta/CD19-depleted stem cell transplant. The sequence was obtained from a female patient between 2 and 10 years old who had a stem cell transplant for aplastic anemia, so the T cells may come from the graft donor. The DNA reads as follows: TGCAGCGTTGTGTCCCGGCAGCTCTCTGGAAACACCATATATTTT. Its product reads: CSVVSRQLSGNTIYF.